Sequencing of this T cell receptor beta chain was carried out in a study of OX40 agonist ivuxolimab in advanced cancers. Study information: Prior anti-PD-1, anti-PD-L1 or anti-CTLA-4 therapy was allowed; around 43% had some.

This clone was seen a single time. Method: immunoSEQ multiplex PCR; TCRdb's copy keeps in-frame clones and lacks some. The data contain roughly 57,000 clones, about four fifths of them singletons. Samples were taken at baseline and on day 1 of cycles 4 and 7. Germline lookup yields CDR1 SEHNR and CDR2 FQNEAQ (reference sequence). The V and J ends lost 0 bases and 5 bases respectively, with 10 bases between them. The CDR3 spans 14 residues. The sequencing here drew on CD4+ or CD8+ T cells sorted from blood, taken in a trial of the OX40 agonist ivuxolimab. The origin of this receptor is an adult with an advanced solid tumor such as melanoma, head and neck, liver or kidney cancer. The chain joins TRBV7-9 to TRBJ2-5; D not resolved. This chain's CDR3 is CASSLALSGETQYF. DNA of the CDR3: TGTGCCAGCAGCTTAGCCCTCTCCGGGGAGACCCAGTACTTC.